The 16 T cell receptor beta chains below were found in one sample sequenced in a study of blood T cell repertoires in COVID-19. Sequencing was performed with immunoSEQ multiplex PCR; in TCRdb, only in-frame clones are kept and a portion is missing. The sample lists approximately 100,000 clones, 80% seen once, with about 4.5% in the top ten. Specimen: peripheral blood. These receptor sequences come from a human donor in a cohort sampled during active or convalescent COVID-19.

This chain joins TRBV10-3 and TRBJ2-1, with unresolved D. The CDR3 is made up of 11 amino acids. The germline V gene encodes CDR1 ENHRY and CDR2 SYGVKD. The germline V and J ends were trimmed by 8 bases and 1 base, with 3 bases remaining between them. In DNA form, the CDR3 reads TGTGCCATCGAGTCCTACAATGAGCAGTTCTTC. Residues: CAIESYNEQFF.

This clone was recorded a few times. This rearrangement joins TRBV27 to TRBJ2-1, with 9 bases aligning to TRBD2. This CDR3 has 16 residues. After removal of 5 bases from V and 3 bases from J, the junction contained 8 bases not matched to a gene. The germline V gene encodes CDR1 MNHEY and CDR2 SMNVEV (reference sequence). CDR3 loop: CASSPRWREGYNEQFF. The CDR3 DNA sequence: TGTGCCAGCAGTCCCCGGTGGCGGGAGGGCTACAATGAGCAGTTCTTC.

V is TRBV10-3 and J is TRBJ1-2; tentative D call: TRBD1 (6 bases). CDR1 and CDR2 from the germline V gene are ENHRY and SYGVKD. V shed 2 bases and J shed 7 bases, with 11 bases lying between them. CDR3 length equals 13 residues. The CDR3 is CAISEIQGFGYTF. The CDR3 DNA is TGTGCCATCAGTGAGATACAGGGCTTTGGCTACACCTTC.

The rearrangement links TRBV6-2 or TRBV6-3 to TRBJ1-2; D uncertain. Trimming stripped 2 bases from V and 4 bases from J, with 8 bases between. CDR1 and CDR2 (germline): MNHEY, SVGEGT. This CDR3 is 13 amino acids long. DNA of the CDR3: TGTGCCAGCAGTTACGGTGGCTCCTATGGCTACACCTTC. Its translation is CASSYGGSYGYTF.

V usage is TRBV5-4 and J usage is TRBJ2-7, with 8 bases matching TRBD1. Trimming removed 0 bases from V and 3 bases from J; junction bases left unmatched: 5. Germline-derived CDR1 and CDR2 are SGHNT and YYREEE (reference sequence). This CDR3 comprises 15 residues. The chain's CDR3 is CASSLGQGFGYEQYF. CDR3 DNA sequence: TGTGCCAGCAGCTTGGGACAGGGGTTTGGCTACGAGCAGTACTTC.

The J gene is TRBJ1-4, the V gene TRBV6-1; possibly TRBD1 for D (5 bases). The germline V gene encodes CDR1 MNHNS and CDR2 SASEGT. This CDR3 is 16 amino acids long. Trimming removed 3 bases from V and 3 bases from J, with 14 bases in between. The CDR3 nucleotides read TGTGCCAGCAGTGATTCAGTAGGACATCCTAATGAAAAACTGTTTTTT. Amino acids: CASSDSVGHPNEKLFF.

The V call is TRBV19, the J call TRBJ2-2; tentatively, D is TRBD1 (6 bases). Germline-derived CDR1 and CDR2 are LNHDA and SQIVND (reference sequence). The CDR3 extends over 16 amino acids. The V end lost 10 bases, the J end lost 1 base, and 19 bases lay between the germline ends. The CDR3 protein is CATKQSGTMNTGELFF. The CDR3 DNA reads as TGTGCCACTAAACAGTCGGGGACAATGAACACCGGGGAGCTGTTTTTT.

This chain uses TRBV7-2 with TRBJ1-5, with a possible D match to TRBD1 (5 bases). Trimming took 5 bases from V and 0 from J, leaving 11 bases between them. CDR3 length: 15 residues. CDR1 SGHTA and CDR2 FQGNSA come from the germline V gene. CDR3: CASSGGSGSNQPQHF. The CDR3 bases are TGTGCCAGCAGCGGGGGGTCCGGTAGCAATCAGCCCCAGCATTTT.

The V call is TRBV18, the J call TRBJ2-1; the match to TRBD1 covers 7 bases. Germline CDR1 reads KGHSH; CDR2 reads LQKENI. The J segment lost 8 bases and the V segment lost 9 bases, leaving 10 bases of the junction unmatched. CDR3 size: 13 residues. CDR3 sequence (DNA): TGTGCCAGTCGACAGGGCGAAACGCATGAGCAGTTCTTC. It translates to CASRQGETHEQFF.

This chain joins TRBV5-5 and TRBJ1-1; D remains unclear. Trimming took off 2 bases at V and 1 base at J, with 6 bases between the two ends. The CDR3 runs to 13 residues. From germline, CDR1 is SGHKS and CDR2 YYEKEE (reference sequence). CDR3 bases: TGTGCCAGCAGCTTAAGCTGGAACACTGAAGCTTTCTTT. Translated, it gives CASSLSWNTEAFF.

The rearrangement uses TRBV11-2 and TRBJ2-7; 11 nucleotides line up with TRBD2. The V segment lost 5 bases and the J segment 6 bases; nucleotides outside the gene matches: 3. Germline values: CDR1 SGHAT, CDR2 FQNNGV. There are 13 residues in the CDR3. CDR3 in DNA: TGTGCCAGCAGCACCACTAGCGGGAGCGAGCAGTACTTC. It specifies CASSTTSGSEQYF.

This clone was recorded once. This chain joins TRBV6-6 and TRBJ2-7, with D possibly matching TRBD1 (5 bases). In germline, CDR1 is MNHNY, CDR2 SVGAGI (reference sequence). The CDR3 is 13 residues long. V lost 5 bases and J lost 3, with 11 bases in between. The CDR3 DNA reads TGTGCCAGCAGTACGACAGAGATCTACGAGCAGTACTTC. Encoded protein: CASSTTEIYEQYF.

The chain links TRBV30 to TRBJ2-7; D is uncertain. The CDR3 is made up of 12 amino acids. Per germline, CDR1 GTSNPN and CDR2 SVGIG (reference sequence). Trimming removed 2 bases at V and 6 bases at J, with 11 bases between. The CDR3 region is CAWSRRMTEQYF. The CDR3 DNA follows: TGTGCCTGGAGTAGGCGGATGACCGAGCAGTACTTC.

The rearrangement links TRBV4-2 to TRBJ2-1, with TRBD2 as a possible D gene (5 bases). Germline V gene data show CDR1 as LGHNA and CDR2 as YNFKEQ. V lost 2 bases to trimming and J lost 0 bases, with 14 bases between them. The length of the CDR3 is 17 residues. Written as DNA, the CDR3 is TGTGCCAGCAGCCAAATACTAGTTCGGGGCTCCTACAATGAGCAGTTCTTC. Translation: CASSQILVRGSYNEQFF.

This clone came up many times. The J gene is TRBJ2-2, the V gene TRBV6-2 or TRBV6-3; 8 positions agree with TRBD2. Germline CDR1 is MNHEY and CDR2 is SVGEGT. This CDR3 has 17 residues. After removal of 2 bases from V and 4 bases from J, the junction contained 9 bases not matched to a gene. Here the CDR3 reads CASSYGIAGSLTGELFF. CDR3 nucleotides: TGTGCCAGCAGTTACGGGATAGCGGGGAGTCTCACCGGGGAGCTGTTTTTT.

The gene calls are TRBV5-1 and TRBJ2-2; 8 bases fit TRBD1. There are 16 residues in the CDR3. After removal of 3 bases from V and 5 bases from J, the junction contained 9 bases not matched to a gene. Germline assignment: CDR1 SGHRS and CDR2 YFSETQ. The CDR3 DNA follows: TGCGCCAGCAGCTACGGAGCGCAGGGGGCGACCGGGGAGCTGTTTTTT. This codes for CASSYGAQGATGELFF.